These 30 T cell receptor beta chains were all obtained from the same sample, sequenced in a study of CD8+CD57+ T cells in acquired aplastic anemia. Investigators profiled TCR beta VDJ and CDR3 from genomic DNA template. TCRdb reprocessed the reads with MiXCR, giving one entry per CDR3 protein. Of around 130,000 distinct CDR3 sequences in the sample, under 65% were seen once. Patients included in sequencing had previously demonstrated CD8+CD57+ cell expansion by flow cytometry. Material: sorted CD4+, CD8+, or CD8+CD57+ T cells (not recorded which) from PBMCs. The receptors shown here come from a human donor with aplastic anemia.

Many counts were recorded for this clonotype. The J gene is TRBJ1-2, the V gene TRBV6-5; a weak D match, TRBD1 (6 bases). The CDR3 extends over 16 amino acids. The germline V gene encodes CDR1 MNHEY and CDR2 SVGAGI. Trimming removed 0 bases at V and 0 bases at J, with 11 bases between. CDR3 protein: CASSYSRGPTNYGYTF. As DNA, the CDR3 is TGTGCCAGCAGTTACTCTCGGGGGCCGACTAACTATGGCTACACCTTC.

This sequence joins TRBV30 and TRBJ1-1; D is ambiguous. Germline CDR1 GTSNPN, CDR2 SVGIG (reference sequence). This CDR3 comprises 11 residues. V was trimmed by 8 bases and J by 1 base, leaving 8 bases between them. The CDR3 region is CAQEQNTEAFF. The DNA for the CDR3 is TGTGCCCAGGAGCAGAACACTGAAGCTTTCTTT.

The chain uses TRBV5-1 and TRBJ1-3; no reliable D call. V was trimmed by 0 bases and J by 6 bases, leaving 7 bases between them. Germline-derived CDR1 and CDR2 are SGHRS and YFSETQ. CDR3 size: 13 residues. CDR3 residues: CASSLGLENTIYF. DNA of the CDR3: TGCGCCAGCAGCTTGGGGTTGGAAAACACCATATATTTT. Full variable domain (rest looked up from reference TRBV5-1 and TRBJ1-3): KAGVTQTPRYLIKTRGQQVTLSCSPISGHRSVSWYQQTPGQGLQFLFEYFSETQRNKGNFPGRFSGRQFSNSRSEMNVSTLELGDSALYLCASSLGLENTIYFGEGSWLTVV.

This chain uses TRBV11-1 with TRBJ2-3; 9 nucleotides line up with TRBD1. Germline CDR1 is SGHAT and CDR2 is FQDESV (reference sequence). The CDR3 loop spans 16 amino acids. V was pared by 4 bases and J by 6 bases, with 11 bases of the junction left unmatched. The CDR3 here is CASSSQWTGEVDTQYF. CDR3 coding DNA: TGTGCCAGCAGCTCCCAGTGGACAGGGGAGGTTGATACGCAGTATTTT.

For the CDR3, the DNA is TGCAGTGCTAGAGCTGAGGGCGTAAGCAATCAGCCCCAGCATTTT. It codes for CSARAEGVSNQPQHF. The chain links TRBV20-1 to TRBJ1-5, with D unclear. Germline-derived CDR1 and CDR2 are DFQATT and SNEGSKA (reference sequence). V lost 1 base and J lost 1, with 11 bases in between. The CDR3 sequence is 15 residues long.

This clonotype was counted a few times. The V and J genes are TRBV20-1 and TRBJ1-2; D may be TRBD1 (6 bases). The germline V and J ends were trimmed by 6 bases and 7 bases, with 21 bases remaining between them. The CDR3 spans 14 residues. Per germline, CDR1 DFQATT and CDR2 SNEGSKA (reference sequence). CDR3 bases: TGCAGTGCCGTCTCTAAGGGGGGTACCGGTGGCTACACCTTC. This encodes CSAVSKGGTGGYTF.

CDR3 sequence (DNA): TGTGCCAGCAGCCAAGAGGAGCGGGGGTTAACCACCGGGGAGCTGTTTTTT. It encodes CASSQEERGLTTGELFF. V gene TRBV3-1 combines with J gene TRBJ2-2, with 8 bases matching TRBD2. Germline loops: CDR1 LGHDT, CDR2 YNNKEL (reference sequence). V lost 0 bases to trimming and J lost 4 bases; unmatched junction nucleotides: 7. The CDR3 spans 17 residues.

This clonotype occurred once. The genes are TRBV13 and TRBJ2-2, with D uncertain. The germline V gene has CDR1 PRHDT and CDR2 FYEKMQ (reference sequence). V lost 5 bases and J lost 5, with 6 bases in between. This CDR3 spans 12 amino acids. The CDR3 region is CASSPSTGELFF. The CDR3 DNA sequence: TGTGCCAGCAGCCCAAGTACCGGGGAGCTGTTTTTT.

In its sample, this clonotype was seen a few times. The V and J genes are TRBV29-1 and TRBJ2-7; tentatively, D is TRBD1 or TRBD2 (5 bases each). The CDR3 sequence is 15 residues long. Germline loops: CDR1 SQVTM, CDR2 ANQGSEA. The germline V and J ends were trimmed by 1 base and 0 bases, with 13 bases remaining between them. The CDR3 DNA follows: TGCAGCGTTGAAGGGGGACCCCCTCCCTCCTACGAGCAGTACTTC. Protein sequence: CSVEGGPPPSYEQYF.

The V gene is TRBV4-1, the J gene TRBJ1-2; D is possibly TRBD1 (6 bases). This CDR3 region has 18 residues. CDR1 and CDR2 from the germline V gene are MGHRA and YSYEKL. The V end was cut by 2 bases, the J end by 6 bases, with 25 bases between. The CDR3 DNA is TGCGCCAGCAGCCAAATTCTTTTGCGGAGGGGGATGGTGAATGGCTACACCTTC. Its translation is CASSQILLRRGMVNGYTF.

This chain connects TRBV10-3 to TRBJ1-3, with D hard to call. This CDR3 comprises 15 residues. The germline gives CDR1 ENHRY, CDR2 SYGVKD. Trimming took 2 bases from V and 0 from J, leaving 8 bases between them. CDR3 loop: CAISETLLSGNTIYF. The CDR3 coding sequence is TGTGCCATCAGTGAGACGCTCCTCTCTGGAAACACCATATATTTT.

CDR3 in DNA: TGTGCCAGCAGCTTATCGTGGGAGCTGTTTTTT. Amino acids: CASSLSWELFF. This chain links TRBV7-6 with TRBJ2-2; no reliable D call. CDR3 length: 11 residues. CDR1 SGHVS and CDR2 FNYEAQ come from the germline V gene. The V end was cut by 2 bases, the J end by 9 bases, with 4 bases between.

Comments on this clonotype: The CDR3 does not end in the conserved phenylalanine or tryptophan, so this is likely a read error. The V and J genes are TRBV19 and TRBJ2-5, with 8 bases aligning to TRBD1. This CDR3 has 15 residues. The trim removed 5 bases at V and 5 bases at J, leaving 10 bases unmatched. CDR1 is LNHDA and CDR2 is SQIVND in the germline V gene (reference sequence). This CDR3 reads CASSLDRASRETQYL. Here the CDR3 DNA reads TGTGCCAGTAGTCTGGACAGGGCGTCGCGGGAGACCCAGTACCTC.

This clonotype was observed once. The rearrangement uses TRBV15 and TRBJ2-7; D not resolved. The CDR3 is 14 amino acids. The germline CDR1 and CDR2 sequences are LNHNV and YYDKDF (reference sequence). Trimming took off 3 bases at V and 0 bases at J, with 9 bases between the two ends. In DNA, the CDR3 is TGTGCCACCAGCAGCACGGCGAGCTCCTACGAGCAGTACTTC. This encodes CATSSTASSYEQYF.

The genes are TRBV7-2 and TRBJ2-7; D remains unclear. Trimming shortened V by 5 bases and J by 5 bases, and 10 bases separated the two germline ends. Germline CDR1 is SGHTA and CDR2 is FQGNSA. CDR3 length: 12 amino acids. The CDR3 loop is CASSPAEDEQYF. CDR3 bases: TGTGCCAGCAGCCCGGCCGAGGACGAGCAGTACTTC.

This chain links TRBV15 with TRBJ2-1, with D uncertain. The V end lost 8 bases, the J end lost 7 bases, and 9 bases lay between the germline ends. The CDR3 has 11 residues. The V gene's germline CDR1 is LNHNV and CDR2 YYDKDF (reference sequence). The DNA of the CDR3 is TGTGCCACCGGTCTCTCGAATGAGCAGTTCTTC. Residues: CATGLSNEQFF.

This clonotype was counted ten times or more. This chain links TRBV13 with TRBJ2-7, with no clear D. Deletions cut 2 bases from V and 1 base from J, with 9 bases between. Germline assignment: CDR1 PRHDT and CDR2 FYEKMQ (reference sequence). The CDR3 loop spans 14 amino acids. The CDR3 protein is CASSLWAESYEQYF. DNA for the CDR3: TGTGCCAGCAGCTTATGGGCGGAGTCCTACGAGCAGTACTTC. The variable domain in full, with the rest retrieved from reference TRBV13 and TRBJ2-7, is AAGVIQSPRHLIKEKRETATLKCYPIPRHDTVYWYQQGPGQDPQFLISFYEKMQSDKGSIPDRFSAQQFSDYHSELNMSSLELGDSALYFCASSLWAESYEQYFGPGTRLTVT.

Only one count was recorded for this clonotype. This sequence joins TRBV25-1 and TRBJ2-3; no reliable D call. V was clipped by 8 bases and J by 4 bases, with 7 bases between them. The germline V gene encodes CDR1 MGHDK and CDR2 SYGVNS. The CDR3 contains 11 residues. CDR3 nucleotides: TGTGCCAGCGACCAGGCAGATACGCAGTATTTT. This encodes CASDQADTQYF.

Remarks on this clonotype: One end of the junction is discordant with germline, which a read error may explain. This sequence joins TRBV19 and TRBJ1-5; D ambiguous. This CDR3 contains 13 residues. Germline CDR1 LNHDA, CDR2 SQIVND (reference sequence). CDR3 in amino acids: CANSITAAQPQHF. DNA of the CDR3: TGTGCCAATAGTATCACAGCAGCGCAGCCCCAGCATTTT.

With respect to this clonotype: The junction departs from germline at one end; a sequencing error may be responsible. This chain joins TRBV7-3 and TRBJ1-1; tentative D call: TRBD1 (5 bases). Per germline, CDR1 SGHTA and CDR2 FQGTGA. This CDR3 comprises 16 residues. In DNA, the CDR3 is TGTACCAGCAGCCTATTATCGCGGGGGATGAACACTGAAGCTTTCTTT. It translates to CTSSLLSRGMNTEAFF.

There are a few counts of this clonotype. The chain uses TRBV4-1 and TRBJ2-1; D is possibly TRBD2 (5 bases). CDR1 is MGHRA, CDR2 YSYEKL, per germline. The germline V and J ends were trimmed by 4 bases and 4 bases, with 8 bases remaining between them. The CDR3 has 13 residues. The CDR3 nucleotides read TGCGCCAGCAGCCCGGGGATGTACAATGAGCAGTTCTTC. Its translation is CASSPGMYNEQFF.

The gene calls are TRBV20-1 and TRBJ2-3, with 8 bases matching TRBD1. The CDR3 contains 15 residues. Unmatched junction bases numbered 7, after V lost 1 base and J lost 4 bases. CDR1 is DFQATT and CDR2 is SNEGSKA in the germline V gene (reference sequence). This chain's CDR3 is CSARGTGSTSDTQYF. The CDR3 nucleotides read TGCAGTGCTAGAGGGACAGGGAGTACTTCAGATACGCAGTATTTT.

This clonotype was observed once. One base away lies a much larger clone, so this may be a sequencing read error. The chain employs TRBV2 and TRBJ2-7; 7 bases align to TRBD1. CDR1 SNHLY and CDR2 FYNNEI come from the germline V gene. Germline trimming cut 6 bases from V and 2 bases from J; bases unmatched to any gene: 1. The CDR3 extends over 12 amino acids. In DNA form, the CDR3 reads TGTGCCAGCAGGACAGGGACCTACGAGCAGTACTTC. Its translation: CASRTGTYEQYF.

This chain connects TRBV5-1 to TRBJ1-2; D gene uncertain. Germline values: CDR1 SGHRS, CDR2 YFSETQ. V lost 5 bases and J lost 7, with 15 bases in between. The CDR3 spans 13 residues. The CDR3 loop is CASRSGSFCGYTF. The CDR3 DNA follows: TGCGCCAGCAGGTCGGGCTCATTCTGTGGCTACACCTTC.

The gene calls are TRBV9 and TRBJ2-3, with no clear D. The V gene lost 0 bases and the J gene lost 0 bases, with 11 bases spanning the gap. The length of the CDR3 is 16 residues. Germline lookup yields CDR1 SGDLS and CDR2 YYNGEE. CDR3 coding DNA: TGTGCCAGCAGCGTAGCTATGGGGTCTAGCACAGATACGCAGTATTTT. It specifies CASSVAMGSSTDTQYF.

The chain links TRBV19 to TRBJ1-1, with unresolved D. The CDR3 totals 16 residues. Trimming cost V 2 bases and J 1 base, with 14 bases left between them. Germline V gene lookup returns CDR1 LNHDA and CDR2 SQIVND (reference sequence). The CDR3 nucleotides are TGTGCCAGTAGTATAATTGAGCCGGTCGGGAACACTGAAGCTTTCTTT. It codes for CASSIIEPVGNTEAFF.

V and J are TRBV15 and TRBJ1-6; D is uncertain. CDR3 length equals 17 residues. Trimming cost V 0 bases and J 12 bases, with 21 bases left between them. Germline CDR1 reads LNHNV; CDR2 reads YYDKDF (reference sequence). The CDR3 spells CATSRDLEEAVIQPLHF. In DNA form, the CDR3 reads TGTGCCACCAGCAGAGACTTGGAGGAAGCCGTAATTCAACCCCTCCACTTT.

V usage is TRBV10-3 and J usage is TRBJ2-1; D is unresolved. Germline CDR1 and CDR2: ENHRY and SYGVKD. CDR3 length equals 14 residues. V gave up 4 bases and J gave up 5 bases, with 12 bases separating them. CDR3 sequence: CAISVTTSNNEQFF. As DNA, the CDR3 is TGTGCCATCAGTGTAACAACGTCTAACAATGAGCAGTTCTTC.

The chain recombines TRBV11-2 with TRBJ2-1; D unclear. Germline V gene data show CDR1 as SGHAT and CDR2 as FQNNGV. CDR3 length: 14 amino acids. The ends were cut back, 1 base at V and 9 bases at J, with 13 bases in the middle. The CDR3 region is CASSLVVGSGEQFF. CDR3 bases: TGTGCCAGCAGCTTAGTGGTAGGGTCGGGTGAGCAGTTCTTC.

The gene calls are TRBV20-1 and TRBJ2-1; 9 bases line up with TRBD2. This CDR3 spans 15 amino acids. V was pared by 1 base and J by 6 bases, with 7 bases of the junction left unmatched. Germline values: CDR1 DFQATT, CDR2 SNEGSKA (reference sequence). The CDR3 region is CSARGWLAGRNEQFF. The CDR3 DNA sequence: TGCAGTGCTAGAGGATGGCTAGCGGGGCGCAATGAGCAGTTCTTC.